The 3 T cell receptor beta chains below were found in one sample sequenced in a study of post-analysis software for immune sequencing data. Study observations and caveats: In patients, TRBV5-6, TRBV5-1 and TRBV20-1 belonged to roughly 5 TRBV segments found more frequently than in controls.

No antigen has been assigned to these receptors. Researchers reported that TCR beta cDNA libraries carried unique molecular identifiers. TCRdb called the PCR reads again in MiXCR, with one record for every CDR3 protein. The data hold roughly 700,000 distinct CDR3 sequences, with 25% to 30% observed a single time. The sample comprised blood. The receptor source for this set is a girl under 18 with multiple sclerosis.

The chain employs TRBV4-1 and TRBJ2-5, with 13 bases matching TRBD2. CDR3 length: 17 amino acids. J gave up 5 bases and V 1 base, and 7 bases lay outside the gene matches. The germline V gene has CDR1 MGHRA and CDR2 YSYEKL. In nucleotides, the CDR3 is TGCGCCAGCAGCCAAGCGACTAGCGGGGGGTTGTGGGAGACCCAGTACTTC. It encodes CASSQATSGGLWETQYF.

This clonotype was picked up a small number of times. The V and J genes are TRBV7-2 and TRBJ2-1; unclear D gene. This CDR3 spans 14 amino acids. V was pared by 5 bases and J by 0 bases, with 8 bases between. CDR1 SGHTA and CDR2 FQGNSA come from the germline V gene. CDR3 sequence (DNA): TGTGCCAGCAGCCCCACCTTCTCCTACAATGAGCAGTTCTTC. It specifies CASSPTFSYNEQFF. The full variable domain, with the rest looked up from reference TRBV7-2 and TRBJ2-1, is GAGVSQSPSNKVTEKGKDVELRCDPISGHTALYWYRQSLGQGLEFLIYFQGNSAPDKSGLPSDRFSAERTGGSVSTLTIQRTQQEDSAVYLCASSPTFSYNEQFFGPGTRLTVL.

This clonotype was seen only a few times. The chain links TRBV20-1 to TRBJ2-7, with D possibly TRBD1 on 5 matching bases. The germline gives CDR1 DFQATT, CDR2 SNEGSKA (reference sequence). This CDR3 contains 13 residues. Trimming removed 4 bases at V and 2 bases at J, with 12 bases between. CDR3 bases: TGCAGTGCTAAGGGTGGGGCCGCCTACGAGCAGTACTTC. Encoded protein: CSAKGGAAYEQYF.